This TCR beta chain is drawn from a study of cytomegalovirus exposure and HLA in healthy donors. Overall study findings and caveats: CMV serostatus stood as the only immune exposure information on hand. Later analysis showed TCR association rates varying by HLA locus, highest for DRB1 and lowest for HLA-C.

With V trimmed by 5 bases and J by 4 bases, 8 bases remained unmatched. The CDR3 runs to 17 residues. CDR1 SEHNR and CDR2 FQNEAQ come from the germline V gene (reference sequence). This clone turned up a few times. The antigen is not known. At the time of sampling, donors were nominally healthy, though unrecorded immune exposures were likely. It was with 60 Vbeta and 13 Jbeta primers that the PCR ran. Sequencing was performed with immunoSEQ multiplex PCR; in TCRdb, only in-frame clones are kept and a portion is missing. The top ten hold roughly 5.9% of the sample, which has 150,000 to 170,000 clones, approximately 80% seen once.

The material sequenced was PBMCs. The sequence was obtained from a woman in her 40s in good health and CMV-seropositive. The genes are TRBV7-9 and TRBJ2-3; the match to TRBD2 covers 14 bases. This CDR3 reads CASSDKRLAGGSDTQYF. The CDR3 region has the DNA TGTGCCAGCAGCGATAAAAGACTAGCGGGAGGGTCAGATACGCAGTATTTT. The full variable domain, its missing parts supplied by reference TRBV7-9 and TRBJ2-3, is DTGVSQNPRHKITKRGQNVTFRCDPISEHNRLYWYRQTLGQGPEFLTYFQNEAQLEKSRLLSDRFSAERPKGSFSTLEIQRTEQGDSAMYLCASSDKRLAGGSDTQYFGPGTRLTVL.